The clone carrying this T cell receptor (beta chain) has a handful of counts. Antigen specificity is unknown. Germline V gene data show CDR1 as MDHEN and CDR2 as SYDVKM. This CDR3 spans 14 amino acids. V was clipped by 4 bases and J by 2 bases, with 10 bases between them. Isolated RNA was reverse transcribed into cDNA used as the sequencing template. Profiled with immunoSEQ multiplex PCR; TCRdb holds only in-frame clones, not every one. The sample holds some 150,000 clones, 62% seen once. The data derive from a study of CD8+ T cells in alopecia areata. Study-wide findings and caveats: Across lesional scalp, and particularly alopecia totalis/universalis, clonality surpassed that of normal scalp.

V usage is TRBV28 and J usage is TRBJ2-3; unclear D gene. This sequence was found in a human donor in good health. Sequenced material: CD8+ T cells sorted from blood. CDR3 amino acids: CASSSRNYTDTQYF. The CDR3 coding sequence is TGTGCCAGCAGTTCTCGGAATTACACAGATACGCAGTATTTT.